This T cell receptor beta chain was sequenced in a study of blood T cell repertoires in COVID-19. At the level of the study: Samples of COVID-19 (acute and convalescent) were obtained from the United States, Italy and Spain. T cells, B-cell-depleted T cells, or PBMCs provided the cDNA or gDNA that served as material.

The authors' processing: By means of reference gene primer amplification, nucleated cell counts were estimated. The data were produced by immunoSEQ multiplex PCR, yet TCRdb's version contains in-frame clones alone and is incomplete. For V, J and clone size, that table is used; D and trimming come from the DNA. The profile shows 150,000 to 200,000 clones, around nine tenths of them singletons. Trimming left V 5 bases short and J 1 base short, with 11 bases between. The CDR3 runs to 14 residues. Germline V gene data show CDR1 as KGHSH and CDR2 as LQKENI. The chain recombines TRBV18 with TRBJ1-1; D not resolved. Sequencing input: peripheral blood. This TCR derives from a man between 65 and 79 years old with active or convalescent COVID-19. The CDR3 coding sequence is TGTGCCAGCTCAAATACTGCGGGGAACACTGAAGCTTTCTTT. Translated, it gives CASSNTAGNTEAFF.